The entry below describes one T cell receptor beta chain. This record comes from a study of technical replicates of blood from a handful of donors. Using immunoSEQ multiplex PCR, the repertoire was profiled, and TCRdb retains in-frame clones only, with some absent. The sample holds tens of thousands of clones, 85% to 90% seen once. This TCR was sampled from a human donor in good health. Some clones in this sample may be carry-over from other donors' samples. What was sequenced was PBMCs.

The CDR3 protein is CASNDPVLGYYGYTF. DNA for the CDR3: TGTGCCAGTAATGATCCGGTACTAGGGTACTATGGCTACACCTTC. The chain combines TRBV19 with TRBJ1-2; D is unclear. Per germline, CDR1 LNHDA and CDR2 SQIVND (reference sequence). The V gene lost 7 bases and the J gene lost 3 bases, with 18 bases spanning the gap. The CDR3 runs to 15 residues. Filled out from reference TRBV19 and TRBJ1-2, the complete variable domain reads DGGITQSPKYLFRKEGQNVTLSCEQNLNHDAMYWYRQDPGQGLRLIYYSQIVNDFQKGDIAEGYSVSREKKESFPLTVTSAQKNPTAFYLCASNDPVLGYYGYTFGSGTRLTVV.